This T cell receptor (beta chain) was captured in a study of OX40 agonist ivuxolimab in advanced cancers. On the study more broadly: Prior anti-PD-1, anti-PD-L1 or anti-CTLA-4 therapy did not bar entry, and more than 35% had some. Study-wide findings and caveats: Expanded clones belonging to CD8+ T cells outnumbered, on average, those of CD4+.

Only one count was recorded for this clone. Antigen specificity is unknown. The protocol was immunoSEQ multiplex PCR, while the TCRdb copy is restricted to in-frame clones and leaves out a portion. The table has about 76,000 clones, 80% to 90% seen once. After removal of 1 base from V and 0 bases from J, the junction contained 4 bases not matched to a gene. The CDR3 runs to 16 residues. Germline-derived CDR1 and CDR2 are SGHRS and YFSETQ. Blood draws occurred at baseline, cycle 4 day 1, and cycle 7 day 1. The sequence derives from an adult with an advanced solid tumor such as melanoma, head and neck, liver or kidney cancer. This chain connects TRBV5-1 to TRBJ2-1; 7 bases align to TRBD2. The sequenced sample was CD4+ or CD8+ T cells sorted from blood, obtained in a trial of the OX40 agonist ivuxolimab. The CDR3 is CASSLSGGSSYNEQFF. The CDR3 nucleotides read TGCGCCAGCAGCTTGAGCGGCGGGAGCTCCTACAATGAGCAGTTCTTC. The complete variable domain, with remaining parts taken from reference TRBV5-1 and TRBJ2-1, reads KAGVTQTPRYLIKTRGQQVTLSCSPISGHRSVSWYQQTPGQGLQFLFEYFSETQRNKGNFPGRFSGRQFSNSRSEMNVSTLELGDSALYLCASSLSGGSSYNEQFFGPGTRLTVL.